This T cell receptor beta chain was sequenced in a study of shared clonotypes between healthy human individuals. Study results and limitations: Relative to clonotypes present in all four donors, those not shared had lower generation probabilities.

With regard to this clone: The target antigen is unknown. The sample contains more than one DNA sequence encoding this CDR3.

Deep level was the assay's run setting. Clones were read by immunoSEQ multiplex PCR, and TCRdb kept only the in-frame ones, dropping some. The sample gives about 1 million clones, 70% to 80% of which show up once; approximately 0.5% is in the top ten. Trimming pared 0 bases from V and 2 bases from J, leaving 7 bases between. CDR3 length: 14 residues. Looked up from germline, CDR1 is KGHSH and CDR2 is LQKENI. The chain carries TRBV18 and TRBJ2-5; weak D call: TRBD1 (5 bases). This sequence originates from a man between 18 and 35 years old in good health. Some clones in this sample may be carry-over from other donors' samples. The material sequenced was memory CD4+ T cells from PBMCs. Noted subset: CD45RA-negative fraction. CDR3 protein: CASSPPGQQETQYF. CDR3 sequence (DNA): TGTGCCAGCTCACCACCGGGGCAGCAAGAGACCCAGTACTTC.